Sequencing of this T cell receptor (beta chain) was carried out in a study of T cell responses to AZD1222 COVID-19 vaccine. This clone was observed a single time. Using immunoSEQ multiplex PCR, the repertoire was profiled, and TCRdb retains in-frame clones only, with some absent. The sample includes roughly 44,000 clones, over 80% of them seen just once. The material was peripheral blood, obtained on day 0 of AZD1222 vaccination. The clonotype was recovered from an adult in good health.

Here the CDR3 DNA reads TGTGCCAGCAGCCCGGGACAGGGGCGACCCGGGGAGCTGTTTTTT. This codes for CASSPGQGRPGELFF. V gene TRBV5-5 combines with J gene TRBJ2-2; 10 bases align to TRBD1. The CDR3 runs 15 residues. Germline CDR1 SGHKS, CDR2 YYEKEE (reference sequence). J gave up 6 bases and V 4 bases, and 6 bases lay outside the gene matches.